Below are 24 T cell receptor beta chains sequenced from a single sample in a study of CD8 T cells in Susac syndrome. The authors reverse transcribed roughly 0.5 to 1 ug RNA with random hexamers. TCRdb ran MiXCR on the immunoSEQ multiplex PCR reads and lists one entry per CDR3 protein. The sample includes some 150,000 distinct CDR3 sequences, around 94% of them seen just once. Sequencing was carried out using CD8+ T cells from PBMCs. The receptor source for this set is a human donor in good health.

CDR3 coding DNA: TGTGCCAGCAGTGGTTCAGGGTTACGAGAAAAACTGTTTTTT. It yields the protein CASSGSGLREKLFF. The chain couples TRBV25-1 to TRBJ1-4, with D perhaps matching TRBD1 (5 bases). Deletions cut 4 bases from V and 8 bases from J, with 14 bases between. This CDR3 has 14 residues. Germline V CDR1 and CDR2: MGHDK, SYGVNS.

V is TRBV7-9 and J is TRBJ2-5; either TRBD1 or TRBD2 may fit D (5 bases each). Germline values: CDR1 SEHNR, CDR2 FQNEAQ (reference sequence). Trimming shortened V by 6 bases and J by 0 bases, and 14 bases separated the two germline ends. The CDR3 has 15 amino acids. The CDR3, as DNA: TGTGCCAGCAGACACCCCGAGGGGTACCAAGAGACCCAGTACTTC. Its translation: CASRHPEGYQETQYF. Full variable domain (missing parts from reference TRBV7-9 and TRBJ2-5): DTGVSQNPRHKITKRGQNVTFRCDPISEHNRLYWYRQTLGQGPEFLTYFQNEAQLEKSRLLSDRFSAERPKGSFSTLEIQRTEQGDSAMYLCASRHPEGYQETQYFGPGTRLLVL.

This sequence joins TRBV27 and TRBJ2-7, with 9 bases identical to TRBD1. The CDR3 loop spans 16 amino acids. The junction had 9 bases not matched to a gene; V was cut back by 5 bases and J by 1 base. Germline values: CDR1 MNHEY, CDR2 SMNVEV (reference sequence). CDR3 residues: CASSPRQGDPSYEQYF. CDR3 DNA: TGTGCCAGCAGTCCTCGACAGGGGGACCCGTCCTACGAGCAGTACTTC.

V gene TRBV5-4 combines with J gene TRBJ2-1; 14 bases align to TRBD2. V shed 3 bases and J 6 bases; nucleotides not matched to a gene: 2. Looked up from germline, CDR1 is SGHNT and CDR2 is YYREEE (reference sequence). The CDR3 has 15 residues. In DNA form, the CDR3 reads TGTGCCAGCAGCTGGGGGACTAGCGGGAGCAATGAGCAGTTCTTC. It specifies CASSWGTSGSNEQFF.

The rearrangement links TRBV27 to TRBJ1-2, with 7 bases matching TRBD1. The CDR3 length is 17 residues. Trimming at V came to 3 bases and at J to 2 bases, leaving 12 bases not matched to a gene. The V gene's germline CDR1 is MNHEY and CDR2 SMNVEV (reference sequence). The CDR3 region is CASSLTGNMGYNYGYTF. The CDR3 DNA sequence: TGTGCCAGCAGTTTGACAGGGAATATGGGATACAACTATGGCTACACCTTC.

CDR3 residues: CSATQGANTGELFF. The CDR3 DNA reads TGCAGTGCTACACAGGGGGCGAACACCGGGGAGCTGTTTTTT. The rearrangement links TRBV20-1 to TRBJ2-2, with 8 bases that match TRBD1. This CDR3 is built from 14 residues. Germline V gene data show CDR1 as DFQATT and CDR2 as SNEGSKA (reference sequence). Germline trimming cut 4 bases from V and 0 bases from J; bases unmatched to any gene: 1.

The chain links TRBV11-1 to TRBJ2-1; 10 nucleotides line up with TRBD2. V lost 3 bases and J lost 4; bases outside the gene matches: 3. The CDR3 is 15 amino acids. CDR1 and CDR2 (germline): SGHAT, FQDESV (reference sequence). Written as DNA, the CDR3 is TGTGCCAGCAGCTTTATAGCGGGAGGATACAATGAGCAGTTCTTC. Encoded protein: CASSFIAGGYNEQFF.

V is TRBV6-5 and J is TRBJ1-5; 8 bases agree with TRBD1. J lost 2 bases, V lost 6 bases, and 3 bases had no gene match. The V gene's germline CDR1 is MNHEY and CDR2 SVGAGI. The CDR3 contains 14 residues. The CDR3 region is CASRSGGGNQPQHF. For the CDR3, the DNA is TGTGCCAGCAGATCAGGGGGCGGCAATCAGCCCCAGCATTTT.

The V gene is TRBV30, the J gene TRBJ2-5; 10 positions agree with TRBD2. The CDR3 runs 16 residues. Per germline, CDR1 GTSNPN and CDR2 SVGIG (reference sequence). The V and J ends lost 0 bases and 4 bases, in that order; junction bases with no gene match: 8. CDR3 sequence (DNA): TGTGCCTGGAGTGTACTGGGGCTAGCGGGAGCAGAGACCCAGTACTTC. This sequence encodes CAWSVLGLAGAETQYF.

The rearrangement uses TRBV2 and TRBJ2-3, with D possibly called TRBD1 or TRBD2 (6 bases each). V lost 11 bases and J 2 bases, leaving 11 bases between the germline ends. The CDR3 length is 12 residues. Germline V gene data show CDR1 as SNHLY and CDR2 as FYNNEI. CDR3 loop: CAGGGSTDTQYF. DNA of the CDR3: TGTGCCGGAGGGGGTTCCACAGATACGCAGTATTTT. The whole variable domain, filled in from reference TRBV2 and TRBJ2-3, reads EPEVTQTPSHQVTQMGQEVILRCVPISNHLYFYWYRQILGQKVEFLVSFYNNEISEKSEIFDDQFSVERPDGSNFTLKIRSTKLEDSAMYFCAGGGSTDTQYFGPGTRLTVL.

The J gene is TRBJ2-1, the V gene TRBV19; no reliable D call. Trimming removed 1 base at V and 2 bases at J, with 9 bases between. CDR3 length equals 15 residues. CDR1 and CDR2 (germline): LNHDA, SQIVND (reference sequence). CDR3 nucleotides: TGTGCCAGTAGTATAGCGGCGGTAACCTACAATGAGCAGTTCTTC. Protein sequence: CASSIAAVTYNEQFF.

V and J are TRBV13 and TRBJ2-5; 7 bases map to TRBD1. The germline V gene has CDR1 PRHDT and CDR2 FYEKMQ (reference sequence). Trimming removed 2 bases from V and 0 bases from J; junction bases left unmatched: 6. The CDR3 totals 16 residues. CDR3 sequence reads: CASSLSGTADQETQYF. The DNA for the CDR3 is TGTGCCAGCAGCTTATCCGGGACAGCCGACCAAGAGACCCAGTACTTC. Based on the CDR3 plus reference TRBV13 and TRBJ2-5, the full variable domain is AAGVIQSPRHLIKEKRETATLKCYPIPRHDTVYWYQQGPGQDPQFLISFYEKMQSDKGSIPDRFSAQQFSDYHSELNMSSLELGDSALYFCASSLSGTADQETQYFGPGTRLLVL.

The chain employs TRBV12-3 or TRBV12-4 and TRBJ2-7, with TRBD2 as a possible D gene (6 bases). Trimming removed 5 bases at V and 2 bases at J, with 10 bases between. The CDR3 sequence is 13 residues long. The chain's CDR3 is CASSAGGPYEQYF. CDR3 bases: TGTGCCAGCAGTGCCGGGGGTCCCTACGAGCAGTACTTC.

The chain joins TRBV20-1 to TRBJ2-4; D is unclear. V lost 1 base to trimming and J lost 0 bases, with 4 bases between them. The CDR3 has 13 residues. Germline CDR1 DFQATT, CDR2 SNEGSKA (reference sequence). The CDR3 here is CSARGAAKNIQYF. Here the CDR3 DNA reads TGCAGTGCTAGAGGAGCAGCCAAAAACATTCAGTACTTC.

The chain joins TRBV4-2 to TRBJ2-5; D may match TRBD1 or TRBD2 (6 bases each). Trimming took off 1 base at V and 5 bases at J, with 20 bases between the two ends. Per the germline V gene, CDR1 is LGHNA and CDR2 is YNFKEQ. The CDR3 totals 17 residues. CDR3 loop: CASSQGVIGGGPETQYF. CDR3 bases: TGTGCCAGCAGCCAAGGAGTTATCGGGGGCGGCCCGGAGACCCAGTACTTC.

The rearrangement links TRBV27 to TRBJ2-7; 7 bases map to TRBD1. V gave up 4 bases and J gave up 2 bases; unmatched junction bases: 5. Germline V gene sequence: CDR1 MNHEY, CDR2 SMNVEV (reference sequence). The CDR3 extends over 14 amino acids. The CDR3 sequence: CASSYGQGAYEQYF. CDR3 nucleotide sequence: TGTGCCAGCAGTTATGGGCAGGGGGCCTACGAGCAGTACTTC.

This chain uses TRBV9 with TRBJ2-7; D uncertain. V was trimmed by 3 bases and J by 0 bases, leaving 13 bases between them. Germline V gene data show CDR1 as SGDLS and CDR2 as YYNGEE. This CDR3 has 15 residues. CDR3 coding DNA: TGTGCCAGCAGCGAATCCGGGCAGTCCTCCTACGAGCAGTACTTC. It codes for CASSESGQSSYEQYF. The full variable domain, rest sourced from reference TRBV9 and TRBJ2-7, is DSGVTQTPKHLITATGQRVTLRCSPRSGDLSVYWYQQSLDQGLQFLIQYYNGEERAKGNILERFSAQQFPDLHSELNLSSLELGDSALYFCASSESGQSSYEQYFGPGTRLTVT.

Only one count was recorded for this clonotype. Germline and junction disagree at one end, which may indicate a read error. The chain uses TRBV7-9 and TRBJ1-2, with a tentative D call TRBD1 (5 bases). Germline-derived CDR1 and CDR2 are SEHNR and FQNEAQ (reference sequence). The CDR3 loop spans 14 amino acids. Written as DNA, the CDR3 is TGTGCCAGCAGCTTAGGTGGGGGAACGGAAGGCTACCCCTTC. It codes for CASSLGGGTEGYPF.

This chain links TRBV9 with TRBJ2-7; TRBD2 is a possible D gene (6 bases). Germline CDR1 is SGDLS and CDR2 is YYNGEE. The CDR3 has 16 residues. Trimming removed 4 bases at V and 0 bases at J, with 17 bases between. In nucleotides, the CDR3 is TGTGCCAGCAGCTCGGGGAGCGGGCCCAGCTCCTACGAGCAGTACTTC. Translating gives CASSSGSGPSSYEQYF. Combining the CDR3 with reference TRBV9 and TRBJ2-7 gives the whole variable domain DSGVTQTPKHLITATGQRVTLRCSPRSGDLSVYWYQQSLDQGLQFLIQYYNGEERAKGNILERFSAQQFPDLHSELNLSSLELGDSALYFCASSSGSGPSSYEQYFGPGTRLTVT.

The V call is TRBV24-1, the J call TRBJ2-2; D is uncertain. Germline V CDR1 and CDR2: KGHDR, SFDVKD. This CDR3 contains 13 residues. The ends were cut back, 6 bases at V and 6 bases at J, with 10 bases in the middle. For the CDR3, the DNA is TGTGCCACCAGTTCCCGCTGGTCCGGGGAGCTGTTTTTT. It is translated as CATSSRWSGELFF.

The chain employs TRBV21-1 and TRBJ2-5; TRBD1 is the table's D call and was not checked against the DNA. TRBV21-1 is listed as a pseudogene. The CDR3 spans 13 residues. The CDR3 loop reads CASPPGRGETQYF. CDR3 nucleotide sequence: TGTGCCAGCCCCCCGGGGAGAGGGGAGACCCAGTACTTC.

This chain links TRBV7-9 with TRBJ2-1; tentative D call: TRBD2 (6 bases). Germline V gene data show CDR1 as SEHNR and CDR2 as FQNEAQ (reference sequence). Trimming removed 10 bases at V and 1 base at J, with 17 bases between. The CDR3 consists of 15 residues. CDR3 residues: CATQQREASYNEQFF. CDR3 DNA sequence: TGTGCCACCCAGCAGAGGGAGGCTTCCTACAATGAGCAGTTCTTC.

This rearrangement joins TRBV20-1 to TRBJ2-7, with 11 bases fitting TRBD2. The CDR3 is 17 amino acids. The ends lost 0 bases at V and 2 bases at J; junction bases unmatched: 9. Per the germline V gene, CDR1 is DFQATT and CDR2 is SNEGSKA (reference sequence). The CDR3 loop is CSARDPLTSGNPYEQYF. CDR3 DNA: TGCAGTGCTAGAGATCCCTTGACTAGCGGGAATCCCTACGAGCAGTACTTC.

The DNA of the CDR3 is TGTGCCAGCAGTTTTATGCCGTCGTGGGGTGAGCAGTTCTTC. Protein: CASSFMPSWGEQFF. This chain uses TRBV12-3 or TRBV12-4 with TRBJ2-1, with no clear D. The CDR3 sequence is 14 residues long. V lost 3 bases and J 9 bases, leaving 15 bases between the germline ends.